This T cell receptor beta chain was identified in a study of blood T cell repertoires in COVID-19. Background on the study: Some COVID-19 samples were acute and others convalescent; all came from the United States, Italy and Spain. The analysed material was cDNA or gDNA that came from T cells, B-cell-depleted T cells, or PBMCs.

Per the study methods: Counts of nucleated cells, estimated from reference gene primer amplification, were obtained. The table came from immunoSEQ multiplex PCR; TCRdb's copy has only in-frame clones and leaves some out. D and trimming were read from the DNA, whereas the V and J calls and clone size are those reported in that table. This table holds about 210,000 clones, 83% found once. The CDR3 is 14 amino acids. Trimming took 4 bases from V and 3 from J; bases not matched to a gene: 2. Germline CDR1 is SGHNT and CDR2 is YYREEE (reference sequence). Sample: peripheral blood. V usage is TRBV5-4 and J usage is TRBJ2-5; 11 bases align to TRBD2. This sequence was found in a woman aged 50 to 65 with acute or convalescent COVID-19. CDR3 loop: CASSGTSGKETQYF. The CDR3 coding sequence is TGTGCCAGCAGCGGGACTAGCGGAAAAGAGACCCAGTACTTC.